These T cell receptor beta chains were read from a single sample in a study of T-cell reconstitution after alpha-beta-depleted transplantation in children. TCRdb ran MiXCR on the PCR reads and lists one entry per CDR3 protein. The data hold over 400,000 distinct CDR3 sequences, with about 12% observed a single time. The sample consisted of PBMCs from the stem cell graft donor, taken from the stem cell graft. These receptors were taken from a human donor who donated a stem cell graft to a child with combined immunodeficiency. The CDR3 runs from the conserved cysteine through the conserved F or W. Fields, in order: CDR3 protein, CDR3 DNA, clone size, D gene, J gene, V gene. D genes are given only for firm matches. Size is omitted from some rows. Given values are once, few, many or a class for expanded clones.

CDR3: CASSPPGARDIQYF; DNA: TGTGCCAGCAGCCCTCCGGGGGCGAGGGACATTCAGTACTTC; size: .; D: .; J: TRBJ2-4; V: TRBV5-6
CDR3: CASSEAPGGAYEQYF; DNA: TGTGCCAGCAGTGAAGCGCCCGGGGGGGCGTACGAGCAGTACTTC; size: few; D: TRBD2; J: TRBJ2-7; V: TRBV6-1
CDR3: CASSLQFQREPDTQYF; DNA: TGTGCCAGCAGCTTGCAGTTTCAGCGGGAGCCGGATACGCAGTATTTT; size: .; D: TRBD2; J: TRBJ2-3; V: TRBV5-6
CDR3: CATSRGTSGSVHEQFF; DNA: TGTGCCACCAGCAGAGGAACTAGCGGGAGTGTCCATGAGCAGTTCTTC; size: many; D: TRBD2; J: TRBJ2-1; V: TRBV15
CDR3: CSALREGAYGANVLTF; DNA: TGCAGTGCCCTACGGGAGGGGGCATATGGGGCCAACGTCCTGACTTTC; size: few; D: .; J: TRBJ2-6; V: TRBV20-1
CDR3: CSAREIGGQGVAKLFF; DNA: TGCAGTGCTAGAGAGATAGGGGGTCAGGGAGTCGCAAAACTGTTTTTT; size: few; D: .; J: TRBJ1-4; V: TRBV20-1
CDR3: CASSDGTGNQPQHF; DNA: TGTGCCAGCAGCGATGGGACAGGGAATCAGCCCCAGCATTTT; size: few; D: TRBD1; J: TRBJ1-5; V: TRBV9
CDR3: CSASFDEAGFGPEEQFF; DNA: TGCAGTGCTAGCTTTGATGAGGCTGGGTTCGGCCCGGAAGAGCAGTTCTTC; size: .; D: .; J: TRBJ2-1; V: TRBV20-1
CDR3: CSTFLATGTDTQYF; DNA: TGCAGCACCTTCCTAGCGACAGGGACAGATACGCAGTATTTT; size: many; D: .; J: TRBJ2-3; V: TRBV29-1
CDR3: CASSRGQGFYGNQPQHF; DNA: TGTGCCAGCAGCCGCGGACAGGGGTTTTATGGCAATCAGCCCCAGCATTTT; size: few; D: TRBD1; J: TRBJ1-5; V: TRBV7-9
CDR3: CASSLMRGEKNEQFF; DNA: TGTGCCAGCAGCTTGATGAGGGGCGAAAAGAATGAGCAGTTCTTC; size: few; D: .; J: TRBJ2-1; V: TRBV7-9
CDR3: CSGRVGVYNEQFF; DNA: TGCAGCGGGCGGGTGGGCGTATACAATGAGCAGTTCTTC; size: .; D: .; J: TRBJ2-1; V: TRBV29-1
CDR3: CASSLAGVHEQYF; DNA: TGTGCCAGCAGTTTAGCGGGAGTCCACGAGCAGTACTTC; size: few; D: .; J: TRBJ2-7; V: TRBV12-3/TRBV12-4
CDR3: CASSLQSNEAFF; DNA: TGTGCCAGCAGCTTACAGAGTAATGAAGCTTTCTTT; size: .; D: .; J: TRBJ1-1; V: TRBV5-6
CDR3: CASRGLEQFF; DNA: TGTGCCAGCAGAGGACTCGAGCAGTTCTTC; size: .; D: .; J: TRBJ2-1; V: TRBV2
CDR3: CASSLRGSISYEQYF; DNA: TGCGCCAGCAGCTTGAGGGGCTCCATCTCCTACGAGCAGTACTTC; size: .; D: .; J: TRBJ2-7; V: TRBV5-1
CDR3: CASSGDRVRNEQFF; DNA: TGTGCCAGCAGCGGAGACAGGGTCCGCAATGAGCAGTTCTTC; size: once; D: TRBD1; J: TRBJ2-1; V: TRBV2
CDR3: CSVVGGSEQFF; DNA: TGCAGCGTTGTGGGAGGGTCTGAGCAGTTCTTC; size: many; D: TRBD2; J: TRBJ2-1; V: TRBV29-1
CDR3: CASRMTSGSSYNEQFF; DNA: TGTGCCAGCCGGATGACTAGCGGGTCCTCCTACAATGAGCAGTTCTTC; size: many; D: .; J: TRBJ2-1; V: TRBV21-1
CDR3: CASTSLYREAKNIQYF; DNA: TGTGCCAGCACCTCACTGTATCGGGAGGCCAAAAACATTCAGTACTTC; size: .; D: .; J: TRBJ2-4; V: TRBV27
CDR3: CASSLSTPDSNYGYTF; DNA: TGTGCCAGCAGTTTATCGACGCCCGACAGCAACTATGGCTACACCTTC; size: .; D: .; J: TRBJ1-2; V: TRBV27
CDR3: CATSRGRNYEQYF; DNA: TGTGCCACCAGCAGAGGACGGAACTACGAGCAGTACTTC; size: .; D: .; J: TRBJ2-7; V: TRBV15
CDR3: CASSASAGVSYEQYF; DNA: TGTGCCAGCAGTGCCTCGGCAGGGGTGTCCTACGAGCAGTACTTC; size: .; D: .; J: TRBJ2-7; V: TRBV12-3/TRBV12-4
CDR3: CSVEGTGGRNEQFF; DNA: TGCAGCGTTGAGGGGACAGGGGGCAGGAATGAGCAGTTCTTC; size: many; D: TRBD1; J: TRBJ2-1; V: TRBV29-1
CDR3: CASSGKSRSQVVGELFF; DNA: TGTGCCAGCAGTGGAAAGTCTCGAAGCCAGGTCGTCGGGGAGCTGTTTTTT; size: many; D: .; J: TRBJ2-2; V: TRBV6-1